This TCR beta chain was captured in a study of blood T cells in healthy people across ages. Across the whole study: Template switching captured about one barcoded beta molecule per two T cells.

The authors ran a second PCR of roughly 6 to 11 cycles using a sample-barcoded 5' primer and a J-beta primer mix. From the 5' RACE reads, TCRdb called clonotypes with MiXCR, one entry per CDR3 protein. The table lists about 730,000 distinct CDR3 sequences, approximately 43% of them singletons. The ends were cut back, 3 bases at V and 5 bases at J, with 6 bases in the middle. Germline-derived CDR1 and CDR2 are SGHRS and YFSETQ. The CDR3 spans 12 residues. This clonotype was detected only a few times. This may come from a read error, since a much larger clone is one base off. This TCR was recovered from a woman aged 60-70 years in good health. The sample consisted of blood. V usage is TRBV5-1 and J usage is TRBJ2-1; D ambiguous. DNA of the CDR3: TGCGCCAGCAGCTCGGCAAACAATGAGCAGTTCTTC. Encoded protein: CASSSANNEQFF.